The clone carrying this T cell receptor (beta chain) has just a few counts. Antigen: not known. Amplification used 60 Vbeta primers and 13 Jbeta primers. Profiled with immunoSEQ multiplex PCR; TCRdb holds only in-frame clones, not every one. The sample has some 200,000 clones, 75% to 85% seen once; the top ten hold approximately 1.4%. The CDR3 length is 18 residues. With 3 bases clipped from V and 6 bases from J, the junction kept 14 bases outside the gene matches. Germline loops: CDR1 SGDLS, CDR2 YYNGEE. The entry originates in a study of cytomegalovirus exposure and HLA in healthy donors. General observations from the study: For most TCR beta V segments, an earlier analysis put the productive rate at about 90% or about 30% of the time. Versus the 666-donor mean, an Asian-associated ancestry cluster reportedly showed fewer N-insertions in a later analysis.

The sequence derives from a girl between 5 and 17 years old in good health and CMV-seropositive. The V call is TRBV9, the J call TRBJ1-6, with 8 positions matching TRBD1. Material: PBMCs. The CDR3 DNA reads TGTGCCAGCAGCGCCGACCCGGGACAGGTGACGGGTAATTCACCCCTCCACTTT. Protein: CASSADPGQVTGNSPLHF.